This T cell receptor beta chain was recorded in a study of cytomegalovirus exposure and HLA in healthy donors (dated by TCRdb to the late 2010s). Broadly, across the study: According to an earlier analysis of around 600 of the donors, 150 million to 200 million T cells yielded 90 million to 140 million unique TCR beta sequences and around 300 Gb of sequence data. Among the roughly 400 genotyped donors, around 81% belonged to the genetic ancestry cluster associated with self-reported Caucasian donors. About 330 gigabases of sequencing data and around 85 million unique TCR sequences made up an early release that covered about 640 HLA-typed donors. All discovery cohort repertoires had been generated using a single sequencing platform. The study aimed to test whether signatures of past pathogen exposure could be identified by cataloging public T cell receptors. Besides the first cohort of roughly 700 subjects, a separate validation cohort made up of over 95 different subjects was used. In an earlier analysis of 587 of the donors, high-throughput TCR beta sequencing was used to judge whether each TCR beta V gene segment behaved as functional or pseudogenic. To study patterns of TCR occurrence, a later analysis re-analyzed previously published TCR beta repertoires from around 660 donors and added high-resolution HLA genotyping. To predict cytomegalovirus infection status, the study brought together high-throughput TCR immunosequencing, statistical association of individual TCRs with disease status, and machine learning. On average, 235,054 unique TCR beta nucleotide sequences were sequenced per donor among 398 genotyped donors of the cohort, with about 17% of those sequences being non-productive. Donor age, sex, ethnicity and CMV serostatus were compiled together with the repertoire data. The number of donors typed differed by locus, with 629-630 for A, B, C, DRB1 and DQB1, around 500 for DQA1, about 610 for DPA1, and around 430 for DPB1. A later genetic analysis took genome-wide SNP genotypes for about three fifths of the roughly 700 donors and used that subset as a discovery cohort. Using immunosequencing, the study profiled T cell repertoires from about 650 subjects and related those repertoires to cytomegalovirus serostatus. Rather than using new phenotypic data, the later analysis identified candidate immune exposures from TCR beta sequences and from how often those sequences occurred across donors. Roughly 5 DR-DQ haplotypes were treated as single units for association and clustering because of strong linkage in the cohort. Both class I and class II loci were covered by HLA typing, at four-digit resolution.

From the cysteine up to the phenylalanine, the CDR3 has a length of 16 residues. The read is trimmed to its CDR3 DNA, 48 bases read in frame from base 1. V ends up 3 bases short and J 0 bases short, with an unmatched junction base count of 3. CDR1 LNHDA and CDR2 SQIVND are derived from the germline V gene (reference sequence). In total, roughly 670 healthy bone marrow donors made up the cohort. All cohort members were sampled while nominally healthy, although unrecorded immune exposures were likely present. The donor was CMV seropositive and was included in the group of 290 or so seropositive cohort members. Each donor provided a peripheral blood sample, and peripheral blood mononuclear cells were used for TCR beta sequencing. The Qiagen DNeasy Blood Extraction Kit was used to extract genomic DNA from the blood cell samples. The study at large found these results: A later analysis reported that several top co-occurrence clusters appeared linked to parvovirus B19, influenza, CMV and Epstein-Barr virus. Compared with the 666-donor mean, donors in an Asian-associated ancestry cluster had fewer N-insertions in productive TCRs, according to a later genetic analysis. This cohort had only TCR beta chains sequenced, and the lack of alpha or paired-chain data limited which features could be detected. Most TCR sequences were observed very rarely across donors, whereas some public TCRs were present in many individuals. In a later analysis, TCR association rates were found to vary across HLA loci, with the most associated TCRs seen for DRB1 alleles and the fewest for HLA-C alleles. Correlated functional status among segregating V segments might be attributable to linkage disequilibrium, but an unknown experimental factor could not be ruled out. Compared with equally common non-associated chains, HLA-associated TCR beta chains in a later analysis were more clonally expanded and had lower generation probabilities. A cluster of highly shared sequence variants was judged likely to be a technical artifact of the sequencing pipeline. When HLA alleles, especially DR and DQ, strongly co-occurred, attributing TCR associations to individual alleles was difficult. A later genetic analysis associated a missense DCLRE1C variant with V-gene and J-gene trimming of TCR beta chains, and an independent cohort replicated the association. Approximately 16 rarely observed V segments, including chromosome 9 orphons, were excluded from the earlier analysis of several hundred of the donors because counts were too low. Some IMGT-functional V segments, including TRBV6-2 and TRBV6-3, could not be told apart with the 87-base-pair reads, so those segments were excluded. The presence/absence analyses assumed that sequencing depth was roughly uniform across donors, and that assumption may not be true. The study gave a list of around 170 TCR beta chains associated with cytomegalovirus. A further reported finding was that TCR beta sequences accurately predicted the HLA-A and HLA-B alleles for most subjects in the first cohort. A few of the identified cytomegalovirus-associated TCR beta chains were confirmed in vitro to be specific for cytomegalovirus antigens. Most CMV-associated TCR beta chains appeared to be HLA-restricted in a later analysis, and the HLA associations seemed to be driven largely by CMV exposure. Because HLA typing was unavailable for some donors at each locus, only the typed subset was used in association tests. The authors suggested that the approach could potentially be generalized to other disease states and immunological phenotypes. A later analysis associated 16,951 TCR beta sequences with specific HLA alleles at a false discovery rate of 0.05. CMV serostatus was the only immune exposure information available for the cohort. In an earlier analysis of some 500 of the donors, most TCR beta V segments were observed in productive rearrangements about 87% or about 30% of the time, broadly matching IMGT annotations. In both the original and validation cohorts, the classifier was reported to diagnose cytomegalovirus status with high specificity and sensitivity.

The library was prepared using the immunoSEQ multiplex PCR assay. For the multiplex PCR, a mixture combining 60 forward primers for TCR Vbeta segments and 13 reverse primers for TCR Jbeta segments was used. A multiplex PCR assay on genomic DNA amplified the CDR3 region of rearranged TCR beta genes. Amplified TCR beta libraries were sequenced as 87-base-pair reads on the Illumina HiSeq System. Concerning the study's data processing: A later analysis tallied 75 million to 95 million unique TCR beta chains across the 700 or so repertoires, and roughly 11 million of those chains were shared by two or more donors. A nearest-neighbor algorithm error-corrected the raw reads and collapsed the reads into unique sequences, merging closely related sequences to remove PCR and sequencing errors. To assign V, D and J gene segments, CDR3 sequences were aligned to IMGT reference sequences. For a sequence to be retained, a match of at least six nucleotides was required to both a V gene segment and a J gene segment. A rearrangement counted as productive if the CDR3 had no stop codons and remained in frame with V and J, and every other rearrangement counted as non-productive. CDR3 was defined according to IMGT convention as the region running from the second conserved V-encoded cysteine to the conserved J-encoded phenylalanine. The earlier analysis of fewer than 750 of the donors excluded sequences that lacked an unambiguous match to a single V gene segment. In an earlier analysis of approximately 560 of the donors, a V segment was called functional when productive rearrangements were above 56.7%, and segregating when the standard deviation between donors exceeded 5%. A statistical classification framework was built for diagnosing cytomegalovirus status from the catalog of TCR beta chain sequences. V and J gene assignment, in a later analysis, came from comparing TCR nucleotide sequences with IMGT/GENE-DB human TR gene sequences. Using the TCRdist pipeline, a later analysis assigned CDR3 sequences along with most-parsimonious VDJ recombination scenarios. In a later analysis, each TCR beta chain was defined by its CDR3 amino acid sequence together with its V-gene family, and reads without a unique V-gene family were excluded. In a later analysis, around 650 highly shared, low-generation-probability nucleotide sequences were removed to address suspected cross-contamination and a sequencing artifact. A later analysis calculated a clonal expansion index for each public chain from normalized within-repertoire ranks of inferred template counts. A later analysis computed generation probabilities with a VDJ recombination model fitted to out-of-frame rearrangements, and checked the results against IGoR. In a later analysis, TCR-TCR, TCR-HLA and TCR-CMV co-occurrence was scored with hypergeometric tests, and a repertoire-size bias correction was applied to TCR pairs. In a later analysis, false discovery rates were estimated by permuting HLA or CMV assignments 20 times. A later analysis grouped co-occurring TCRs with DBSCAN, adding TCRdist sequence similarity when clustering within HLA-allele-positive subsets. Repertoires with fewer than 30,000 or more than 120,000 public chains were left out of co-occurrence clustering, as were four to six repertoires with anomalous nucleotide sharing. Held by TCRdb, this immuneACCESS table contains in-frame sequences only and omits some clones. Under half of the omission traces to an unresolved V gene where checked; the cause of the rest is unknown. V, J and clone size are taken as reported in that table, and D and trimming were inferred from the DNA itself. Across this sample there are around 150,000 clones, with around 84% seen only once. The ten largest clones represent less than 2.5% of the sample.

As for this clone: The antigen it recognizes is unknown. Per-nucleotide qualities are absent, and no much larger clonotype sits a single base away.

The clonotype originates from a man younger than 35 in good health and CMV-seropositive. The sequencing sample was made of PBMCs. The V gene is TRBV19 and the J gene is TRBJ2-1; 9 junctional bases match TRBD1. The CDR3 region reads CASSIGTGHSYNEQFF. The nucleotide sequence is TGTGCCAGTAGTATTGGGACAGGGCACTCCTACAATGAGCAGTTCTTC.